The next 22 T cell receptor gamma chains were all read from a single sample in a study of γδ T cells in repeated Plasmodium falciparum infection. TCRdb re-called clones from the multiplex PCR reads using CATT. The sample yields about 15,000 gamma-chain clones, roughly 1.5% seen once. Bulk repertoires came from Vgamma9/Vdelta2+ or Vdelta2-negative gammadelta T cells flow-sorted from PBMC. Sequenced input: gamma-delta T cells from blood. These receptors all stem from a pool of human donors (malaria-infected and uninfected, not separated).

Worth noting for this clone: This DNA's translation and the protein TCRdb lists, from a much larger clone, do not match at residue 5, likely due to a read error; the protein shown is translated from the DNA. The rearrangement links TRGV2 to TRGJ1 or TRGJ2. The J gene is absent in TCRdb and was assigned here via DNA matching to germline. CDR1 is EGSNGY and CDR2 is YDSYNSKV in the germline V gene. This CDR3 comprises 13 residues. DNA of the CDR3: TGTGCCACCTGGGTCGGGCCTCGCCATAAGAAACTCTTT. It encodes CATWVGPRHKKLF.

There are many counts of this clone. The TCRdb protein comes from a much larger clone and disagrees with this DNA's translation at residue 10, likely due to a read error; the protein given here is derived from the DNA. This chain joins TRGV9 and TRGJP. Germline matching of the DNA provided the J gene here, since TCRdb leaves it blank. The CDR3 runs 16 residues. The germline V gene has CDR1 GITISATS and CDR2 ISYDGTV (reference sequence). The CDR3 reads CALWDRQELSKKIKVF. The CDR3 DNA reads as TGTGCCTTGTGGGACCGCCAAGAGTTGAGCAAAAAAATCAAGGTATTT.

This clone was found many times. TCRdb's listed protein matches a much larger clone and diverges from this DNA's translation at residue 3, likely through a read error; the protein shown comes from the DNA. The chain couples TRGV4 to TRGJ1 or TRGJ2. Per germline, CDR1 EGSTGY and CDR2 YDSYTSSV. The CDR3 has 12 amino acids. CDR3 coding DNA: TGTGCCGCCTGGGGGACCTATTATAAGAAACTCTTT. Translation: CAAWGTYYKKLF.

Details on this clone: Since a far larger clone is one base different, this is likely a read error. The same CDR3 arises from other DNA sequences in this sample as well. Here the V gene is TRGV9, but the J gene went uncalled. Per the germline V gene, CDR1 is GITISATS and CDR2 is ISYDGTV (reference sequence). The CDR3 has 11 residues. The CDR3 nucleotides are TGTGCCTTGTGGGAGCTTTTCCAAAAACTCTTT. Protein sequence: CALWELFQKLF.

Of note for this clone: The protein TCRdb lists belongs to a much larger clone and differs from this DNA's translation at residue 7, which points to a read error; the protein shown is made from the DNA. The rearrangement uses TRGV3 and TRGJ1 or TRGJ2. Since TCRdb gives no J gene, matching the DNA to germline was used here to assign it. Germline-derived CDR1 and CDR2 are VTNTFY and YDVSTARD (reference sequence). The trim removed 0 bases at V and 12 bases at J, leaving 32 bases unmatched. CDR3 length: 20 residues. Here the CDR3 DNA reads TGTGCCACCTGGGACAGGTCTTATTGGTCGCCTCATATATCCCCTTTAGGGAAACTCTTT. Amino acids: CATWDRSYWSPHISPLGKLF.

This clone came up a few times. This likely stems from a read error, as it lies one base from a far larger clone. Other DNA variants within this sample encode the same CDR3. CDR3 loop: CALWDPAQELGKKIKVF. The CDR3 coding sequence is TGTGCCTTGTGGGACCCCGCCCAAGAGTTGGGCAAGAAAATCAAGGTATTT. The V and J genes are TRGV9 and TRGJP. The J gene is absent in TCRdb and was assigned here via DNA matching to germline. CDR3 length: 17 residues. CDR1 is GITISATS, CDR2 ISYDGTV, per germline (reference sequence).

In this sample, this clone turned up many times. This likely stems from a read error, as it lies one base from a far larger clone. The same CDR3 is also encoded by other DNA sequences in this sample. This chain connects TRGV4 to TRGJ1 or TRGJ2. Trimming at V came to 0 bases and at J to 3 bases, leaving 5 bases not matched to a gene. The germline gives CDR1 EGSTGY, CDR2 YDSYTSSV. The CDR3 spans 14 residues. The CDR3 nucleotides are TGTGCCACCTGGGATGGGCCTCCTTATTATAAGAAACTCTTT. Encoded protein: CATWDGPPYYKKLF.

This clone was seen more than once but under ten times. TCRdb attributes to this sequence the protein of a much larger clone, which differs from the DNA translation at residue 8; a read error is likely, and the protein displayed is translated from the DNA. V is TRGV9 and J is TRGJ1 or TRGJ2. TCRdb supplies no J gene; here it was assigned by aligning the nucleotide sequence to germline. Per germline, CDR1 GITISATS and CDR2 ISYDGTV (reference sequence). This CDR3 is 11 amino acids long. In nucleotides, the CDR3 is TGTGCCTTGTGGGAGAATTATAGGAAACTCTTT. Protein: CALWENYRKLF.

This clone was observed a few times. This DNA translates differently at residue 7 from the TCRdb protein, which is that of a much larger clone; a read error is likely, and the protein shown is the DNA's own translation. This chain connects TRGV9 to TRGJ1 or TRGJ2. TCRdb gives no J gene; it was assigned here by matching the DNA to germline. The V gene end was trimmed by 0 bases and the J gene end by 8 bases; junction bases not matched to a gene: 7. The CDR3 covers 13 residues. Germline V gene lookup returns CDR1 GITISATS and CDR2 ISYDGTV (reference sequence). The CDR3 loop reads CALWEVGGDKKLF. CDR3 nucleotides: TGTGCCTTGTGGGAGGTGGGGGGGGATAAGAAACTCTTT.

In this sample, this clone turned up many times. The protein given by TCRdb reflects a much larger clone and differs at residue 5 from this DNA's translation, likely from a read error; the protein shown is the DNA's translation. V and J are TRGV2 and TRGJ1 or TRGJ2. Germline CDR1 is EGSNGY and CDR2 is YDSYNSKV. The CDR3 has 13 amino acids. The CDR3 spells CATWGGVYYKKLF. The DNA of the CDR3 is TGTGCCACCTGGGGCGGGGTATATTATAAGAAACTCTTT.

This clone appeared a few times. A far larger clone is one nucleotide away, so this likely arose from a read error. Other DNA sequences in this specimen translate into the identical CDR3. This chain uses TRGV4 with TRGJ1 or TRGJ2. Germline matching of the DNA provided the J gene here, since TCRdb leaves it blank. The CDR3 sequence is 11 residues long. The germline CDR1 and CDR2 sequences are EGSTGY and YDSYTSSV. As DNA, the CDR3 is TGTGCTACCTGGGATGGGCGATCGAAACTCTTT. It codes for CATWDGRSKLF.

This clone was counted many times. The TCRdb protein, from a much larger clone, departs from this DNA's translation at residue 6, likely by read error; the protein shown derives from the DNA. J is TRGJ1 or TRGJ2 and V is TRGV9. J lost 14 bases, V lost 3 bases, and 13 bases had no gene match. CDR3 size: 12 residues. Germline assignment: CDR1 GITISATS and CDR2 ISYDGTV (reference sequence). Written as DNA, the CDR3 is TGTGCCTTGTGGGAGATGCAAACTTCGGAACTCTTT. Translating it yields CALWEMQTSELF.

This clone came up a few times. The protein TCRdb lists belongs to a much larger clone and differs from this DNA's translation at residue 8, which points to a read error; the protein shown is made from the DNA. The V and J genes are TRGV8 and TRGJ1 or TRGJ2. Assignment of the J gene here rests on matching the DNA to germline, because TCRdb gives none. This CDR3 comprises 13 residues. The V gene's germline CDR1 is VENAVY and CDR2 YDSYNSRV. Unmatched junction bases numbered 14, after V lost 5 bases and J lost 10 bases. The CDR3: CATWALSHRKKLF. DNA for the CDR3: TGTGCCACCTGGGCCCTCTCTCACAGAAAGAAACTCTTT.

Notes on this clone: This DNA translates differently at residue 4 from the TCRdb protein, which is that of a much larger clone; a read error is likely, and the protein shown is the DNA's own translation. The chain joins TRGV9 to TRGJ1 or TRGJ2. This CDR3 has 13 amino acids. Germline V gene data show CDR1 as GITISATS and CDR2 as ISYDGTV (reference sequence). V shed 7 bases and J 10 bases; nucleotides not matched to a gene: 16. The CDR3 DNA follows: TGTGCCTTGTGTGACCCCCTATCTTCAAAGAAACTCTTT. Its protein is CALCDPLSSKKLF.

This clone has ten or more counts. TCRdb's entry gives the protein of a much larger clone, which mismatches this DNA's translation at residue 3, likely from a read error; the protein reported here is translated from the DNA. V usage is TRGV9 and J usage is TRGJ1 or TRGJ2. TCRdb supplies no J gene; here it was assigned by aligning the nucleotide sequence to germline. This CDR3 comprises 12 residues. Germline CDR1 GITISATS, CDR2 ISYDGTV (reference sequence). This chain's CDR3 is CASWRNYYKKLF. Written as DNA, the CDR3 is TGTGCCTCGTGGAGGAATTATTATAAGAAACTCTTT.

Judged by abundance, this clone is medium-sized (0.01 to 0.1%). The rearrangement links TRGV9 to TRGJP. The V segment lost 3 bases and the J segment 5 bases; nucleotides outside the gene matches: 4. Germline V lookup: CDR1 GITISATS, CDR2 ISYDGTV (reference sequence). The CDR3 is made up of 16 amino acids. CDR3: CALWEPEELGKKIKVF. The DNA of the CDR3 is TGTGCCTTGTGGGAGCCGGAAGAGTTGGGCAAAAAAATCAAGGTATTT.

A remark on this clone: The protein recorded in TCRdb matches a much larger clone and deviates from this DNA's translation at residue 5, suggesting a read error; the protein here is obtained by translating the DNA. CDR3 sequence reads: CATWGKRGTTGWFKIF. Written as DNA, the CDR3 is TGTGCCACCTGGGGTAAGAGGGGTACCACTGGTTGGTTCAAGATATTT. The chain carries TRGV8 and TRGJP1. TCRdb does not report a J gene; here it was assigned by matching the DNA to germline references. In germline, CDR1 is VENAVY, CDR2 YDSYNSRV. The CDR3 length is 16 residues. The J segment lost 1 base and the V segment lost 5 bases, leaving 10 bases of the junction unmatched.

On this clone itself: The likely explanation is a read error, given a far larger clone one base away. This sample includes further DNA sequences coding for the same CDR3. The V gene is TRGV3, the J gene TRGJP. The germline V gene has CDR1 VTNTFY and CDR2 YDVSTARD (reference sequence). The V gene end was trimmed by 3 bases and the J gene end by 7 bases; junction bases not matched to a gene: 12. The CDR3 sequence is 18 residues long. The CDR3 sequence is CATWDVSTQELGKKIKVF. DNA for the CDR3: TGTGCCACCTGGGACGTGTCAACGCAGGAGTTGGGCAAAAAAATCAAGGTATTT.

This clone was counted a few times. This likely came from a read error, as a far larger clone is one base away. The sample carries other DNA sequences with the same CDR3. V and J are TRGV9 and TRGJ1 or TRGJ2. The J gene was missing in TCRdb and was found by matching the end of the DNA to germline. The CDR3 spans 11 residues. Germline CDR1 and CDR2: GITISATS and ISYDGTV (reference sequence). The CDR3 DNA sequence: TGCGCCTTGTCTAAAAGGCATAAGAAACTCTTT. Amino acid sequence: CALSKRHKKLF.

This clone was seen at least ten times. TCRdb's protein, taken from a much larger clone, differs from this DNA's translation at residue 7, likely owing to a read error; the protein displayed comes from the DNA. J is TRGJ1 or TRGJ2 and V is TRGV9. The CDR3 consists of 14 residues. V gave up 2 bases and J gave up 3 bases; unmatched junction bases: 7. CDR1 is GITISATS, CDR2 ISYDGTV, per germline (reference sequence). CDR3 DNA: TGTGCCTTGTGGGAGGCCCTCCCTTATTATAAGAAACTCTTT. Its translation: CALWEALPYYKKLF.

This clone was found a few times. The TCRdb protein, from a much larger clone, departs from this DNA's translation at residue 4, likely by read error; the protein shown derives from the DNA. The rearrangement joins TRGV9 to TRGJP. The J gene, left out of TCRdb, was set here by checking the DNA against germline. Germline CDR1 reads GITISATS; CDR2 reads ISYDGTV (reference sequence). The CDR3 sequence is 20 residues long. CDR3 protein: CALCEVEQWGKKLGKKIKVF. CDR3 nucleotide sequence: TGTGCCTTGTGTGAGGTGGAGCAATGGGGCAAAAAGTTGGGCAAAAAAATCAAGGTATTT.

There are a few counts of this clone. For this DNA, TCRdb reports the protein of a much larger clone, which diverges at residue 14, most likely from a read error; the protein presented here is translated directly from the DNA. The CDR3 DNA reads as TGTGCCTTGTGGGAGGCGGGGCTGGGCAAAAAAATCAAGATATTT. It translates to CALWEAGLGKKIKIF. The chain employs TRGV9 and TRGJP1. The J gene is absent in TCRdb and was assigned here via DNA matching to germline. Per the germline V gene, CDR1 is GITISATS and CDR2 is ISYDGTV (reference sequence). J gave up 15 bases and V 2 bases, and 18 bases lay outside the gene matches. The CDR3 is 15 amino acids.